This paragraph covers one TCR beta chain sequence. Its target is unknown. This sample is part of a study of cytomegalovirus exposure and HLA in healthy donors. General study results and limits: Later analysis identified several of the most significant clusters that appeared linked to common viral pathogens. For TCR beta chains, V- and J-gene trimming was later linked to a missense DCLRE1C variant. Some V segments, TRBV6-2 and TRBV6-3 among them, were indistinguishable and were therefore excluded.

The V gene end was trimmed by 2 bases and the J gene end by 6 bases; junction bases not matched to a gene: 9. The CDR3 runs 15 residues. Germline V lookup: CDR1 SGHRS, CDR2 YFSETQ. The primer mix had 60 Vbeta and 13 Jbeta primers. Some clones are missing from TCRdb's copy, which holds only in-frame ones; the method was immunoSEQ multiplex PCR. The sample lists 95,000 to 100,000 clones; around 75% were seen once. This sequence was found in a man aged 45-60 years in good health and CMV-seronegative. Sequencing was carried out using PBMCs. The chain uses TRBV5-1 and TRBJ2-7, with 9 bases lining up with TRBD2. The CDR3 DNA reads TGCGCCAGCAGCTTAGGTAGCGGGAGTGGCGGCGAGCAGTACTTC. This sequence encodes CASSLGSGSGGEQYF.